This record looks at one T cell receptor (beta chain) sequence and its context. Looked up from germline, CDR1 is LNHDA and CDR2 is SQIVND (reference sequence). The CDR3 extends over 13 amino acids. V shed 3 bases and J shed 13 bases, with 18 bases lying between them. Original methodology: Nucleated cell number was recorded as an estimate derived from reference gene primer amplification. The method was immunoSEQ multiplex PCR; TCRdb's version includes in-frame clones alone and lacks a portion of them. V, J and clone size are taken as reported in that table, and D and trimming were inferred from the DNA itself. The sample comprises 200,000 to 250,000 clones, under 90% of which are singletons, and about 3.8% rests with the top ten. The data were taken from a study of blood T cell repertoires in COVID-19. Whole-study context: The United States, Italy and Spain provided the acute and convalescent COVID-19 samples. From T cells, B-cell-depleted T cells, or PBMCs came the material, which was cDNA or gDNA.

J is TRBJ2-5 and V is TRBV19; the D is unclear. Specimen: peripheral blood. The receptor was isolated from an elderly woman with acute or convalescent COVID-19. The CDR3 sequence: CASSITDGPPGYF. In nucleotides, the CDR3 is TGTGCCAGTAGTATTACCGACGGCCCACCGGGGTACTTC.